Presented here are 21 T cell receptor beta chains from one specimen sequenced in a study of cytomegalovirus exposure and HLA in healthy donors. PCR involved 60 Vbeta and 13 Jbeta primers. Assay: immunoSEQ multiplex PCR; the TCRdb copy retains only in-frame clones and omits some. The sample includes some 150,000 clones, less than 85% of them seen just once. Source material: PBMCs. The receptors originated from a man in his fifties in good health and CMV-seropositive.

This rearrangement joins TRBV19 to TRBJ1-2; 7 bases are shared with TRBD1. Germline lookup yields CDR1 LNHDA and CDR2 SQIVND (reference sequence). J gave up 0 bases and V 1 base, and 8 bases lay outside the gene matches. This CDR3 has 17 residues. CDR3 sequence: CASSIVLRQGANYGYTF. The CDR3 bases are TGTGCCAGTAGTATAGTCCTAAGACAGGGAGCTAACTATGGCTACACCTTC. Full variable domain (remainder filled in from reference TRBV19 and TRBJ1-2): DGGITQSPKYLFRKEGQNVTLSCEQNLNHDAMYWYRQDPGQGLRLIYYSQIVNDFQKGDIAEGYSVSREKKESFPLTVTSAQKNPTAFYLCASSIVLRQGANYGYTFGSGTRLTVV.

The chain uses TRBV18 and TRBJ1-1, with D unclear. V dropped 2 bases and J dropped 11 bases, with 18 bases sitting between them. This CDR3 contains 14 residues. Per germline, CDR1 KGHSH and CDR2 LQKENI. The CDR3, as DNA: TGTGCCAGCTCACCAAACGAGGGCGCCATGGGTGCTTTCTTT. It yields the protein CASSPNEGAMGAFF.

This clone was counted a single time. J is TRBJ1-4 and V is TRBV10-2, with 7 nucleotides matching TRBD1. Trimming cost V 3 bases and J 4 bases; bases outside gene matches: 5. This CDR3 is built from 15 residues. Germline lookup yields CDR1 WSHSY and CDR2 SAAADI. Here the CDR3 reads CASSDEGADNEKLFF. The CDR3 coding sequence is TGCGCCAGCAGTGACGAGGGGGCTGATAATGAAAAACTGTTTTTT.

This sequence joins TRBV5-6 and TRBJ1-4; D unresolved. This CDR3 region has 14 residues. Deletions cut 0 bases from V and 8 bases from J, with 11 bases between. The germline V gene encodes CDR1 SGHDT and CDR2 YYEEEE. CDR3 DNA: TGTGCCAGCAGCTTGGGAGGAGCGGGCGAAAAACTGTTTTTT. This gives the protein CASSLGGAGEKLFF.

This clone was seen more than once but under ten times. V gene TRBV28 combines with J gene TRBJ2-7; 8 positions agree with TRBD2. The CDR3 covers 15 residues. V lost 4 bases to trimming and J lost 5 bases; unmatched junction nucleotides: 10. CDR1 is MDHEN and CDR2 is SYDVKM in the germline V gene. Written as DNA, the CDR3 is TGTGCCAGCAGTTCGCCGGGACTAGAGAATGACGAGCAGTACTTC. This gives the protein CASSSPGLENDEQYF.

This chain joins TRBV5-1 and TRBJ2-3; 14 bases align to TRBD2. The germline gives CDR1 SGHRS, CDR2 YFSETQ. V lost 4 bases to trimming and J lost 4 bases; unmatched junction nucleotides: 5. The CDR3 length is 16 residues. DNA of the CDR3: TGCGCCAGCAGCCGGGGGACTAGCGGGAGTGCAGATACGCAGTATTTT. This sequence encodes CASSRGTSGSADTQYF.

V usage is TRBV11-2 and J usage is TRBJ2-3; TRBD1 matches at 7 bases. The CDR3 sequence is 17 residues long. V was pared by 1 base and J by 5 bases, with 12 bases of the junction left unmatched. The germline V gene encodes CDR1 SGHAT and CDR2 FQNNGV. The CDR3 loop reads CASSLAAGTEEGDTQYF. The CDR3 region has the DNA TGTGCCAGCAGCTTAGCGGCCGGGACAGAGGAAGGAGATACGCAGTATTTT.

V and J are TRBV6-1 and TRBJ1-2; D uncertain. From germline, CDR1 is MNHNS and CDR2 SASEGT. This CDR3 is built from 11 residues. Trimming shortened V by 3 bases and J by 4 bases, and 3 bases separated the two germline ends. CDR3: CASSEAYGYTF. In DNA, the CDR3 is TGTGCCAGCAGTGAGGCCTATGGCTACACCTTC.

V is TRBV13 and J is TRBJ2-1, with 11 bases matching TRBD2. V gave up 5 bases and J gave up 1 base; unmatched junction bases: 13. CDR3 length equals 19 residues. Germline V CDR1 and CDR2: PRHDT, FYEKMQ (reference sequence). In DNA form, the CDR3 reads TGTGCCAGCAGCCGCTTACTAGCGGGAGTAAGAGTGTCCTACAATGAGCAGTTCTTC. It yields the protein CASSRLLAGVRVSYNEQFF.

The V and J genes are TRBV5-6 and TRBJ2-1; the D gene is possibly TRBD2 (5 bases). The CDR3 extends over 14 amino acids. The ends were cut back, 4 bases at V and 2 bases at J, with 10 bases in the middle. The germline V gene has CDR1 SGHDT and CDR2 YYEEEE. DNA for the CDR3: TGTGCCAGCAGCCCGGACTTCACCTACAATGAGCAGTTCTTC. It translates to CASSPDFTYNEQFF.

The V and J genes are TRBV25-1 and TRBJ2-3; the match to TRBD1 covers 8 bases. J was trimmed by 0 bases and V by 6 bases; bases with no gene match: 2. Germline lookup yields CDR1 MGHDK and CDR2 SYGVNS. The CDR3 has 14 residues. CDR3 coding DNA: TGTGCCAGCAGCTGGGACAGGAGCACAGATACGCAGTATTTT. Protein product: CASSWDRSTDTQYF.

The chain employs TRBV7-9 and TRBJ2-1; 12 bases map to TRBD2. This CDR3 spans 16 amino acids. V was clipped by 5 bases and J by 7 bases; unmatched bases: 9. The germline CDR1 and CDR2 sequences are SEHNR and FQNEAQ (reference sequence). For the CDR3, the DNA is TGTGCCAGCAGCACTCCGACTAGCGGGAGTAGAAATGAGCAGTTCTTC. Its protein is CASSTPTSGSRNEQFF.

This chain links TRBV7-9 with TRBJ2-7; TRBD2 matches at 14 bases. CDR3 size: 16 residues. Trimming took 5 bases from V and 5 from J; bases not matched to a gene: 8. Germline V gene data show CDR1 as SEHNR and CDR2 as FQNEAQ (reference sequence). The DNA of the CDR3 is TGTGCCAGCAGCCCCCCCGGGACTAGCGGGAGTGACGAGCAGTACTTC. This codes for CASSPPGTSGSDEQYF.

CDR3 DNA: TGTGCCAGCAGCTTGACAGGGAGGGCCTCGTACGAGCAGTACTTC. It is translated as CASSLTGRASYEQYF. This chain connects TRBV5-6 to TRBJ2-5; perhaps TRBD2 as D (7 bases). The J call may be wrong; the DNA end is better matched by TRBJ2-7. The length of the CDR3 is 15 residues. Germline V CDR1 and CDR2: SGHDT, YYEEEE.

The V and J genes are TRBV6-6 and TRBJ2-4, with 8 bases that match TRBD1. Trimming cost V 2 bases and J 8 bases; bases outside gene matches: 11. CDR3 length: 16 amino acids. Germline CDR1 MNHNY, CDR2 SVGAGI (reference sequence). CDR3 loop: CASSYLPGQGNDIQYF. The CDR3 nucleotides read TGTGCCAGCAGTTACCTGCCCGGACAGGGAAACGACATTCAGTACTTC.

The chain links TRBV6-5 to TRBJ1-6; D gene uncertain. This CDR3 region has 12 residues. Germline V gene data show CDR1 as MNHEY and CDR2 as SVGAGI. V dropped 2 bases and J dropped 10 bases, with 6 bases sitting between them. The CDR3 DNA reads TGTGCCAGCAGTTACCGCGAATCACCCCTCCACTTT. Its translation is CASSYRESPLHF.

This chain uses TRBV4-2 with TRBJ2-1, with TRBD1 as a possible D gene (6 bases). Germline V gene data show CDR1 as LGHNA and CDR2 as YNFKEQ. CDR3 length equals 19 residues. V was trimmed by 3 bases and J by 0 bases, leaving 21 bases between them. Written as DNA, the CDR3 is TGTGCCAGCAGCCAGTCTGAATGGGGGCTGGATAGCTCCTACAATGAGCAGTTCTTC. Its translation: CASSQSEWGLDSSYNEQFF.

The chain employs TRBV5-1 and TRBJ2-7; D is possibly TRBD2 (6 bases). Trimming pared 0 bases from V and 2 bases from J, leaving 12 bases between. The CDR3 has 15 amino acids. CDR1 is SGHRS, CDR2 YFSETQ, per germline. CDR3 loop: CASSLAGDWTYEQYF. The DNA of the CDR3 is TGCGCCAGCAGCTTGGCTGGGGACTGGACCTACGAGCAGTACTTC.

The chain has TRBV5-1 and TRBJ2-3; 13 positions agree with TRBD2. Losses at the gene ends were 0 bases for V and 5 bases for J; bases not matched to a gene: 3. In germline, CDR1 is SGHRS, CDR2 YFSETQ. The CDR3 sequence is 16 residues long. The CDR3 protein is CASSLEGLAGVDTQYF. DNA for the CDR3: TGCGCCAGCAGCTTGGAAGGACTAGCGGGAGTAGATACGCAGTATTTT.

V is TRBV11-2 and J is TRBJ2-7; 9 positions match TRBD2. CDR1 and CDR2 from the germline V gene are SGHAT and FQNNGV. The length of the CDR3 is 15 residues. The ends lost 8 bases at V and 6 bases at J; junction bases unmatched: 14. For the CDR3, the DNA is TGTGCCAGCCGACCATTAGCGGGAGTCGGACGCGAGCAGTACTTC. This sequence encodes CASRPLAGVGREQYF.

The genes are TRBV9 and TRBJ1-5; 10 nucleotides agree with TRBD1. Germline-derived CDR1 and CDR2 are SGDLS and YYNGEE. The CDR3 is 13 amino acids. The V and J ends lost 5 bases and 6 bases, in that order; junction bases with no gene match: 2. CDR3: CASSDRGLQPQHF. The CDR3 nucleotides are TGTGCCAGCAGTGACAGGGGGCTTCAGCCCCAGCATTTT.